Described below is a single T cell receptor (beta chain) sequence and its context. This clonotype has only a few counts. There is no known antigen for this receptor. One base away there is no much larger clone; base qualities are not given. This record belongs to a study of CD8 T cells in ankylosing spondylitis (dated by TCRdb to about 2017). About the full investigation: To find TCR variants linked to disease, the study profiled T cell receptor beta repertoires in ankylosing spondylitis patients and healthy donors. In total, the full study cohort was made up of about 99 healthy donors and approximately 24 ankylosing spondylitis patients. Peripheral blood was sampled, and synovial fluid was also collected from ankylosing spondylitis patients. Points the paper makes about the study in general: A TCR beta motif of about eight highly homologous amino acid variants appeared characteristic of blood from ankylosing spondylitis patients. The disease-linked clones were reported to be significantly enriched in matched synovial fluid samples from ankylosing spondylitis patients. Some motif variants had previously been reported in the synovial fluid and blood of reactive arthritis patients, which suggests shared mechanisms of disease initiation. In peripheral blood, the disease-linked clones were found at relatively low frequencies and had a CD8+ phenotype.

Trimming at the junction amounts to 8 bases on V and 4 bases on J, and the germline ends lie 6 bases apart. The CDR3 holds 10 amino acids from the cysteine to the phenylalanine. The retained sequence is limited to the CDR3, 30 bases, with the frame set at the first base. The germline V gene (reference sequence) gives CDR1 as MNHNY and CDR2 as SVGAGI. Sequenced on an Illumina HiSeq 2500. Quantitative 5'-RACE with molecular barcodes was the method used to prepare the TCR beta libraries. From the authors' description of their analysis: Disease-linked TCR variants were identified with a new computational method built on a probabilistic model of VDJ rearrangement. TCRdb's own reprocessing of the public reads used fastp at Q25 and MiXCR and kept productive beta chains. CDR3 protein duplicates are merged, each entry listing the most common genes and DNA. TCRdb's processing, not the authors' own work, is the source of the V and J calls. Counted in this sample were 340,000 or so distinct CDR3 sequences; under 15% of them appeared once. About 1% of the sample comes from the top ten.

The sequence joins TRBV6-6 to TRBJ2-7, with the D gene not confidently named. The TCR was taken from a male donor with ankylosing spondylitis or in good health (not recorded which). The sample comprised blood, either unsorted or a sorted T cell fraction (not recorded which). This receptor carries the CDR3 CASPLYEQYF. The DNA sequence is TGTGCCAGCCCCTTGTACGAGCAGTACTTC.